This record covers a single TCR beta chain. Its antigen remains unidentified. Clones were read by immunoSEQ multiplex PCR, and TCRdb kept only the in-frame ones, dropping some. Of 50,000 to 65,000 clones in the sample, 75% to 85% were seen once. This specimen comes from a study of vaccination effects on CD4 cells after COVID-19. Looking at the study overall: It was two doses of either the BNT162b2 or mRNA-1273 vaccine that participants received. Study results and limitations: Late post-vaccination, clones induced by infection and those induced by vaccine underwent marked clonal contraction.

Prior to sequencing, the ViraFEST assay stimulated PBMC with viral peptide pools, which expanded the antigen-specific CD4+ T cells. CD4+ T cell isolation took place after 10 days of culture. No vaccinee had earlier SARS-CoV-2 infection, and nucleocapsid antibodies were negative. Both day 3 and day 7 saw half the medium replaced with IL-2 medium. The J segment lost 4 bases and the V segment lost 6 bases, leaving 3 bases of the junction unmatched. Germline CDR1 is SGHTA and CDR2 is FQGNSA. This CDR3 is built from 13 residues. The V call is TRBV7-2, the J call TRBJ2-5; 9 positions agree with TRBD2. The sample here was CD4+ T cells from PBMCs cultured with HCoV-OC43 spike peptides, taken before COVID-19 vaccination. Subset given: HCoV-OC43 spike overlapping peptide pool stimulation. The TCR originated in a human donor who received a COVID-19 vaccine. As DNA, the CDR3 is TGTGCCAGCAGGATACTAGCGGGAGAGACCCAGTACTTC. It yields the protein CASRILAGETQYF.